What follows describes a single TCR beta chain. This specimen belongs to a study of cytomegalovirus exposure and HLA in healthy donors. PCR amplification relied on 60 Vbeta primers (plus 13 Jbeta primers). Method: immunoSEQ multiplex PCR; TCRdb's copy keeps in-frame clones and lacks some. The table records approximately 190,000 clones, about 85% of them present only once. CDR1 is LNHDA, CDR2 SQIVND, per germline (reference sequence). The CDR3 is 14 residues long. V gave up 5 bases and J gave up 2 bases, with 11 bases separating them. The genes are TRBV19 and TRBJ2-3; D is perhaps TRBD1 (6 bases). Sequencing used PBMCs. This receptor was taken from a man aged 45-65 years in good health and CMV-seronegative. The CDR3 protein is CASSHWGPTDTQYF. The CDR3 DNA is TGTGCCAGTAGTCATTGGGGGCCCACAGATACGCAGTATTTT.